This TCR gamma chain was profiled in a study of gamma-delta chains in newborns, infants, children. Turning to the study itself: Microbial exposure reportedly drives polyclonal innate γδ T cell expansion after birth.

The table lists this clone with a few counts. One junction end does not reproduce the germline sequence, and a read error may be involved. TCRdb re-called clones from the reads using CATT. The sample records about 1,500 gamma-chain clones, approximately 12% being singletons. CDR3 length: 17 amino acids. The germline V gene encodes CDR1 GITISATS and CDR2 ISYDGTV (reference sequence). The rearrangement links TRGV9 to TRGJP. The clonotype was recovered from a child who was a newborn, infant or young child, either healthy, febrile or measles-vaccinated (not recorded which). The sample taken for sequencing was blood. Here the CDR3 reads CALWEVIQELGKKIRVF. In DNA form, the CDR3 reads TGTGCCTTGTGGGAGGTGATTCAAGAGTTGGGCAAAAAAATCAGGGTATTT.